This T cell receptor beta chain derives from a study of identical twins. The germline CDR1 and CDR2 sequences are MNHEY and SVGEGT. Unmatched junction bases numbered 23, after V lost 6 bases and J lost 0 bases. The CDR3 runs to 21 residues. This clonotype was observed a few times. MiXCR, run by TCRdb on the 5' RACE reads, gives a single entry per CDR3 protein. The data hold under 300,000 distinct CDR3 sequences, with around an eighth observed a single time. Sequencing was carried out using memory (CD45RO+) T cells sorted from blood. This TCR was sampled from a woman under 30 in good health. The V gene is TRBV6-2 or TRBV6-3, the J gene TRBJ2-1; 7 nucleotides match TRBD2. DNA for the CDR3: TGTGCCAGCAGCTCTCCAATCCGTAGGGCTAGCGGTGCGAGCTCCTACAATGAGCAGTTCTTC. Translation gives CASSSPIRRASGASSYNEQFF.